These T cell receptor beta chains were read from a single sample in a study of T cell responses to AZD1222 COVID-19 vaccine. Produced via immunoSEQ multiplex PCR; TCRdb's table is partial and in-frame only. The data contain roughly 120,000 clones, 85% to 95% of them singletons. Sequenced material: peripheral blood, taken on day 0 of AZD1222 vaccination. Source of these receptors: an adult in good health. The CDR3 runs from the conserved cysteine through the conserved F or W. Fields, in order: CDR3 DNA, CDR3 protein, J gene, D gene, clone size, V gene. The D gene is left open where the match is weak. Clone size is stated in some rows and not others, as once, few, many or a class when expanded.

TGTGCCAGTAGCGCAAGCGGGAGTTTCCACGAGCAGTACTTC | CASSASGSFHEQYF | TRBJ2-7 | TRBD2 | . | TRBV19
TGTGCCAGCCGGAGCGGGGGGAGACCCGTAAACAACAATGAGCAGTTCTTC | CASRSGGRPVNNNEQFF | TRBJ2-1 | TRBD2 | . | TRBV27
TGTGCCAGCAGCTTCCCAATAAGCACCGGGGAGCTGTTTTTT | CASSFPISTGELFF | TRBJ2-2 | . | once | TRBV5-6
TGTGCCAGCAGTTTATTATATGCTGACCCCCAGCATTTT | CASSLLYADPQHF | TRBJ1-5 | . | . | TRBV28
TGTGCCAGCAGCGCGGAGCGGGAGGGCCAGGGCGAGCAGTTCTTC | CASSAEREGQGEQFF | TRBJ2-1 | TRBD2 | . | TRBV5-8
TGTGCCAGCAGCTTGGGAGACAACTTGAACACTGAAGCTTTCTTT | CASSLGDNLNTEAFF | TRBJ1-1 | . | . | TRBV5-6
TGTGCCAGCAGTTTACCCCGGCCTACTAGCGGGAGGACTTACAATGAGCAGTTCTTC | CASSLPRPTSGRTYNEQFF | TRBJ2-1 | TRBD2 | . | TRBV27
TGCAGCCTAGGGACAGACTATGGCTACACCTTC | CSLGTDYGYTF | TRBJ1-2 | TRBD1 | . | TRBV29-1
TGTGCCAGCAGGCGGCTAGGGACAGGGTTTGCCGGGGAGCTGTTTTTT | CASRRLGTGFAGELFF | TRBJ2-2 | TRBD1 | . | TRBV28
TGTGCCAGCAGTTTATTGGGGGCCGATGAAAAACTGTTTTTT | CASSLLGADEKLFF | TRBJ1-4 | . | . | TRBV27
TGTGCCAGCAGCTTAGAGGGGGGCTACGAGCAGTACTTC | CASSLEGGYEQYF | TRBJ2-7 | . | . | TRBV27
TGTGCCAGCAGTTCCTGGGACCTCTATGGCTACACCTTC | CASSSWDLYGYTF | TRBJ1-2 | . | . | TRBV28
TGTGCCAGCAGCTTAGTGGGCAACCAAGAGACCCAGTACTTC | CASSLVGNQETQYF | TRBJ2-5 | . | . | TRBV7-9
TGCAGCGTTGACCTGCTAGCGGGAGGGGTTGAGCAGTTCTTC | CSVDLLAGGVEQFF | TRBJ2-1 | TRBD2 | . | TRBV29-1
TGTGCCAGCAGTTTATACGGGAATACCTACGAGCAGTACTTC | CASSLYGNTYEQYF | TRBJ2-7 | . | . | TRBV27
TGTGCCAGCAGTGAAGTGGGAGGGGGGCTGGAGACCCAGTACTTC | CASSEVGGGLETQYF | TRBJ2-5 | . | . | TRBV6-1
TGTGCCAGCACCTCCGTAGTGCGGGAGGGCCTCAACACCGGGGAGCTGTTTTTT | CASTSVVREGLNTGELFF | TRBJ2-2 | TRBD2 | once | TRBV13
TGTGCCAGCAGTTTGACAGGGGTTTTCACTGAAGCTTTCTTT | CASSLTGVFTEAFF | TRBJ1-1 | TRBD1 | . | TRBV27
TGCAGCGCCGTCTCTGCCGCAGGGGGCTTGGGAGTTCCAGATACGCAGTATTTT | CSAVSAAGGLGVPDTQYF | TRBJ2-3 | TRBD1 | . | TRBV29-1
TGTGCCAGTACCCCTGGCCACAATGAGCAGTTCTTC | CASTPGHNEQFF | TRBJ2-1 | . | . | TRBV19
TGTGCCAGTAGTCTCCCGGGACATCCCGACACTGAAGCTTTCTTT | CASSLPGHPDTEAFF | TRBJ1-1 | . | once | TRBV19
TGCGCCAGCAGTGAGTTCGCTACTTTTAGGGACAGCCATCAGCCCCAGCATTTT | CASSEFATFRDSHQPQHF | TRBJ1-5 | TRBD1 | . | TRBV10-2
TGTGCCAGCAGTTTGGGGGGCGCAGAAGGGAAGGAAAAACTGTTTTTT | CASSLGGAEGKEKLFF | TRBJ1-4 | . | . | TRBV28
TGCGCCAGCAGCCAAGCTTACAGCGGGGCCTACAATGAGCAGTTCTTC | CASSQAYSGAYNEQFF | TRBJ2-1 | TRBD2 | . | TRBV4-1
TGTGCCAGCAGCTTTGGACGGATATCCTCTGGGGCCAACGTCCTGACTTTC | CASSFGRISSGANVLTF | TRBJ2-6 | . | few | TRBV7-2
TGTGCCACCAGCTCTTCTCAGGGTTACGAGCAGTACTTC | CATSSSQGYEQYF | TRBJ2-7 | . | . | TRBV15
TGTGCCAGCGGCCAAGAGACCCAGTACTTC | CASGQETQYF | TRBJ2-5 | . | once | TRBV12-3/TRBV12-4
TGTGCCAGTTCTGGGACAGGGTATCAGCCCCAGCATTTT | CASSGTGYQPQHF | TRBJ1-5 | TRBD1 | once | TRBV19
TGCGCCAGCAGCATCACCATGCGGGGGTCGGGCTCTTTCTTT | CASSITMRGSGSFF | TRBJ1-1 | . | . | TRBV5-1
TGTGCCAGCAGCTTACCCTATGACAGGCAAGAGACCCAGTACTTC | CASSLPYDRQETQYF | TRBJ2-5 | . | once | TRBV7-9
TGTGCCAGCAGTCCCTGGACAGGGGTCAATCAGCCCCAGCATTTT | CASSPWTGVNQPQHF | TRBJ1-5 | TRBD1 | . | TRBV28
TGCGCCAGCAGCTTGTTTGGCCGGGACACCTCTGGAAACACCATATATTTT | CASSLFGRDTSGNTIYF | TRBJ1-3 | . | . | TRBV5-1
TGTGCCAGCAGTTTGGGAGGCTCCTACAATGAGCAGTTCTTC | CASSLGGSYNEQFF | TRBJ2-1 | . | . | TRBV27
TGTGCCAGTAGTAGGGGGGGCACAGATACGCAGTATTTT | CASSRGGTDTQYF | TRBJ2-3 | . | . | TRBV19
TGTGCCAGCAGTTTATTTCAGCCCCGGATCATTTCACCCCTCCACTTT | CASSLFQPRIISPLHF | TRBJ1-6 | . | . | TRBV27